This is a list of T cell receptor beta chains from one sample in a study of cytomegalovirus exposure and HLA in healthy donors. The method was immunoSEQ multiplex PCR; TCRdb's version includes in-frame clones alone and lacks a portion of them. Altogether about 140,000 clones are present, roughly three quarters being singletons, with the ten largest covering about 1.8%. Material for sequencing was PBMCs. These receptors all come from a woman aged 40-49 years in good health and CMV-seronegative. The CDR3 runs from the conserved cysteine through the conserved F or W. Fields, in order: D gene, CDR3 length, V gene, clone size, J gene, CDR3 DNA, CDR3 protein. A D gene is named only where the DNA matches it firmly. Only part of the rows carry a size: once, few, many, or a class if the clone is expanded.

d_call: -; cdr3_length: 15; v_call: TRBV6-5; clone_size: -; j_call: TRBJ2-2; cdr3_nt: TGTGCCAGCAGCCCTTGGACTACCTTAACCGGGGAGCTGTTTTTT; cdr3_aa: CASSPWTTLTGELFF
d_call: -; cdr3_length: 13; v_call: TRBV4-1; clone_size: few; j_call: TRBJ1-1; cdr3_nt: TGCGCCAGCAGCCAAGCAACAGGGAACGAAGCTTTCTTT; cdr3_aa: CASSQATGNEAFF
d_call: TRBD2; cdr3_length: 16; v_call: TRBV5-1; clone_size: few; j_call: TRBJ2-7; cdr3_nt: TGCGCCAGCAGCTTGGGGGGACTAGCGAGTTCCTACGAGCAGTACTTC; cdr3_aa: CASSLGGLASSYEQYF
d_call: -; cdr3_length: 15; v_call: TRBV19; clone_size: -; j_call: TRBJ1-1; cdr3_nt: TGTGCCAGTAGTATCAACTCTCAGGTGAACACTGAAGCTTTCTTT; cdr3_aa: CASSINSQVNTEAFF
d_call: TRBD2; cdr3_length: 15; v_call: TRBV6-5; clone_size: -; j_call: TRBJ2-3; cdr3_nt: TGTGCCAGCAGTCATAGCGGGGACAGCACAGATACGCAGTATTTT; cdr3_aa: CASSHSGDSTDTQYF
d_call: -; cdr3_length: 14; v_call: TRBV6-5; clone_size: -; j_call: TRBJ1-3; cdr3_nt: TGTGCCAGCACCGAGGGGGGGACTGGAAACACCATATATTTT; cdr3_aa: CASTEGGTGNTIYF
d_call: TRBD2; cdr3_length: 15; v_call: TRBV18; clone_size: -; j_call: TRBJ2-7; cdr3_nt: TGTGCCAGCTCACCTCAGACTAGCGGAACTTACGAGCAGTACTTC; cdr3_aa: CASSPQTSGTYEQYF
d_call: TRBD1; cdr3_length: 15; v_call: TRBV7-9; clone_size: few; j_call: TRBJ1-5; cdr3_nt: TGTTCCAGCAGCTCCGGACAGGCAATTATCAGCCCCCAGCATTTT; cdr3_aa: CSSSSGQAIISPQHF
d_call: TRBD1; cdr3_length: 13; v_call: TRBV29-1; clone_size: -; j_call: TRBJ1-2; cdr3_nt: TGCAGCGTTGTAGGGCAGGGGGGCTATGGCTACACCTTC; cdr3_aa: CSVVGQGGYGYTF
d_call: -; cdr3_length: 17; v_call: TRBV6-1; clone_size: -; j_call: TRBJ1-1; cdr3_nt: TGTGCCAGCAGTGAAGAGCGGGGGGTGGGGATGAACACTGAAGCTTTCTTT; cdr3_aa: CASSEERGVGMNTEAFF
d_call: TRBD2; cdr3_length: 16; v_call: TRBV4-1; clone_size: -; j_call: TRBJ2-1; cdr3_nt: TGCGCCAGCAGCCTCCTGACTAGCGGCTCCTACAATGAGCAGTTCTTC; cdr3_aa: CASSLLTSGSYNEQFF
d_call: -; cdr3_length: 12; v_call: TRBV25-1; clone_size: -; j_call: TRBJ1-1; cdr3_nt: TGTGCCAGCGGAAGGGAGGGCCATGAAGCTTTCTTT; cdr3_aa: CASGREGHEAFF
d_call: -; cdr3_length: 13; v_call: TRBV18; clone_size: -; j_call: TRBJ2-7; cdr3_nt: TGTGCCAGCTCACCAGCAGACTCCTACGAGCAGTACTTC; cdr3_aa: CASSPADSYEQYF
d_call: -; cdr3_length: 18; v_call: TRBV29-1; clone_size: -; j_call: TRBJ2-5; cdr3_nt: TGCAGCGAGGACCTAGCGAGTAAGCCAAACCCTTCTAAAGAGACCCAGTACTTC; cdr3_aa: CSEDLASKPNPSKETQYF
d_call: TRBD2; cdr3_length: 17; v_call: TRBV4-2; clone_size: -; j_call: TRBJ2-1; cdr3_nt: TGTGCCAGCAGCCAAGTTTCAGCGGGGGCAAGCTACAATGAGCAGTTCTTC; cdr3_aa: CASSQVSAGASYNEQFF
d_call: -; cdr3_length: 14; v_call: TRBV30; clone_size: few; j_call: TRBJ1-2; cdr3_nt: TGTGCCTGGAGTGTACGAGGGTGGGGGGGAGGCTACACCTTC; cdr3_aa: CAWSVRGWGGGYTF
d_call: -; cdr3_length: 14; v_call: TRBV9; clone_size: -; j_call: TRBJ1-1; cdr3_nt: TGTGCCAGCAGCGTAGGCGGGGATTCGACTGAAGCTTTCTTT; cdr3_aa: CASSVGGDSTEAFF
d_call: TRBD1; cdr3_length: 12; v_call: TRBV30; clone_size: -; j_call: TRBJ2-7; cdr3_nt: TGTGCCTGGAGTAGGGACAGCTACGAGCAGTACTTC; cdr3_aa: CAWSRDSYEQYF
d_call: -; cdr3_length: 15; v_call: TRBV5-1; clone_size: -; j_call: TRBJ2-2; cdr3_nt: TGCGCCAGCAGCTTTAACCATGAGGTAGCCGGGGAGCTGTTTTTT; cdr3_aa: CASSFNHEVAGELFF
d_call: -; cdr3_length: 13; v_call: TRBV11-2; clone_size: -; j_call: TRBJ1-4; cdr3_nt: TGTGCCAGCAGCCCCAGGGGTAATGAAAAACTGTTTTTT; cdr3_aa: CASSPRGNEKLFF
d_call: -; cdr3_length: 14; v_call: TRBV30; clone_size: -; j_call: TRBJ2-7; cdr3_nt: TGTGCCTGGAGTGTCGGGTTTGACTCCTACGAGCAGTACTTC; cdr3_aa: CAWSVGFDSYEQYF
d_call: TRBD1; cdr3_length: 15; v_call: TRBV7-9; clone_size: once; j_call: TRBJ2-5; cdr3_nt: TGTTCCAGCAGCTCGACCGGGACAGTTGGAGAGACCCAGTACTTC; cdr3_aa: CSSSSTGTVGETQYF
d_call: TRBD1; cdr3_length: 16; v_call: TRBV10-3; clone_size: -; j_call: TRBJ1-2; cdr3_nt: TGTGCCATCACTAAGATGACAGGGGGGGCCAACTATGGCTACACCTTC; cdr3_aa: CAITKMTGGANYGYTF
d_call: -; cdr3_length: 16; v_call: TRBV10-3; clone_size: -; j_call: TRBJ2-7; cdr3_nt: TGTGCCATCAGTGAGTCAGGGGCAGGGAAGTGGTACGAGCAGTACTTC; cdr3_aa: CAISESGAGKWYEQYF
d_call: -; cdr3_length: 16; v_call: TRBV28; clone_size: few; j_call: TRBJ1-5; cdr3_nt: TGTGCCAGCAGCAACACAGGGTATCTCTCTTTTCAGCCCCAGCATTTT; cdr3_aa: CASSNTGYLSFQPQHF
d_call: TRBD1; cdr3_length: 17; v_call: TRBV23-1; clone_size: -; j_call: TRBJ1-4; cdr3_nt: TGCGCCATAATCCAATACCCACAGGGGACGATTAACGAAAAACTGTTTTTT; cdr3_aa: CAIIQYPQGTINEKLFF
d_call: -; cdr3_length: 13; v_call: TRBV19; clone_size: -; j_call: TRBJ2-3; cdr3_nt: TGTGCCAGTAGTATAGAGAGGACTAATACGCAGTATTTT; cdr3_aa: CASSIERTNTQYF
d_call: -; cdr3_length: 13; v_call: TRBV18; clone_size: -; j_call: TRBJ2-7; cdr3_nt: TGTGCCAGCTCACCCATCTCCAGGGCCGAGCAGTACTTC; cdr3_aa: CASSPISRAEQYF
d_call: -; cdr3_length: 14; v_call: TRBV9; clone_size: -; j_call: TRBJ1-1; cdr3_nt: TGTGCCAGCAGCTTATCTGACACAGGGTTTGGAGCTTTCTTT; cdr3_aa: CASSLSDTGFGAFF
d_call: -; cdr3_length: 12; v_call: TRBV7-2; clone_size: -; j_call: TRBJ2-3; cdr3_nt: TGTGCCAGCAGCCTACTCACAGATACGCAGTATTTT; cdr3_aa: CASSLLTDTQYF
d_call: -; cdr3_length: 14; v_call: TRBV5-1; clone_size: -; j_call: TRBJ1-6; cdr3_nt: TGCGCCAGCAGCTTGGAACACTATAATTCACCCCTCCACTTT; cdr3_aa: CASSLEHYNSPLHF
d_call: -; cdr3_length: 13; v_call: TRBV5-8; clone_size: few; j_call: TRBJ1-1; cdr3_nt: TGTGCCAGCAGCTGGGACACGAACACTGAAGCTTTCTTT; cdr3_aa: CASSWDTNTEAFF
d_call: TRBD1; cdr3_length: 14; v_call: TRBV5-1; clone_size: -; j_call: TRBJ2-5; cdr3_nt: TGCGCCAGCAGCCCGGGACAGTCCCAAGAGACCCAGTACTTC; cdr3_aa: CASSPGQSQETQYF
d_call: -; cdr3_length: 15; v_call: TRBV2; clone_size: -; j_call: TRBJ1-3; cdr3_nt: TGTGCCAGCAGTGATAGAACAGCCTCTGGAAACACCATATATTTT; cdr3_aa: CASSDRTASGNTIYF
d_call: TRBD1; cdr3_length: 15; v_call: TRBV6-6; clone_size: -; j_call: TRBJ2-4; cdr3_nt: TGTGCCAGCAGTTACTCAACAGGGACAGGTCACATTCAGTACTTC; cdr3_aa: CASSYSTGTGHIQYF
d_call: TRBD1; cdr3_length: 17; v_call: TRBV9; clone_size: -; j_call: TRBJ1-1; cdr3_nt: TGTGCCAGCAGCGTATCCTGGACAGGGGGGCAGAACACTGAAGCTTTCTTT; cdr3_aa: CASSVSWTGGQNTEAFF
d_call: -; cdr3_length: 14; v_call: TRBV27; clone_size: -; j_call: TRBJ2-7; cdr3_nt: TGTGCCAGCAGTTTAGCTGGACAGTCATACGAGCAGTACTTC; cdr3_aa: CASSLAGQSYEQYF
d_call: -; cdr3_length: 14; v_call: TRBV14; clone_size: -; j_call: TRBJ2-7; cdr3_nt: TGTGCCAGTAATCAAGGGAGCTTCTCCTACGAGCAGTACTTC; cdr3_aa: CASNQGSFSYEQYF
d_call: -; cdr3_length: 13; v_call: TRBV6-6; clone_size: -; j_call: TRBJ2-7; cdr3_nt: TGTGCCAGCAGTTACGAGGGGGAAAACGAGCAGTACTTC; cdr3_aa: CASSYEGENEQYF
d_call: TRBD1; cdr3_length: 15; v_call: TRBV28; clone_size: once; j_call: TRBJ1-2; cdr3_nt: TGTGCCAGCACGTCAGGGGGAAACCCTAACTATGGCTACACCTTC; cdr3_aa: CASTSGGNPNYGYTF
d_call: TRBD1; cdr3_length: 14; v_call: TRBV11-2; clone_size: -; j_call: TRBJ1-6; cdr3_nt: TGTGCCAGCAGCTTAGCAGGGGGAGATTCACCCCTCCACTTT; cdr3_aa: CASSLAGGDSPLHF
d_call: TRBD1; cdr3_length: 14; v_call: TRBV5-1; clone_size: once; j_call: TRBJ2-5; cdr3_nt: TGCGCCAGCATGGGGGACAGGGGTGGAAAGACCCAGTACTTC; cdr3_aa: CASMGDRGGKTQYF
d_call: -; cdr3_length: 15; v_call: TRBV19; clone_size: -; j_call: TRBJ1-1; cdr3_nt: TGTGCCAGTAGTCTCACTTGGGACACGGGAAATGAAGCTTTCTTT; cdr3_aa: CASSLTWDTGNEAFF
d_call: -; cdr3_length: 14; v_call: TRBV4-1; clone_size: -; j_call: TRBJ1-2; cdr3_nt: TGCGCCAGCAGCCAAAAGTCAGTGTTCTATGGCTACACCTTC; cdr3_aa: CASSQKSVFYGYTF
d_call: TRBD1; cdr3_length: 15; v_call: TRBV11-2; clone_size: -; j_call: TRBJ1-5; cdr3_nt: TGTGCCAGCAGCTTAGAAGGGGGCCAACATACGCCCCAGCATTTT; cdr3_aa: CASSLEGGQHTPQHF
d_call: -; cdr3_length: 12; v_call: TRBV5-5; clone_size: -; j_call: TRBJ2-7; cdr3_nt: TGTGCCAGCAGCTTGAATCGGGGGGAGCAGTACTTC; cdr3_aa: CASSLNRGEQYF
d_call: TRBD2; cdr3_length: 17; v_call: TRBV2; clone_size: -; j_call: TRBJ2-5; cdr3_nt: TGTGCCAGCAGTGAATGGATGTCTAGCGGGGGAGAAGAGACCCAGTACTTC; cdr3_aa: CASSEWMSSGGEETQYF
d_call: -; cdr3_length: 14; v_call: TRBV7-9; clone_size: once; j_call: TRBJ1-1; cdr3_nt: TGTGCCAGCAGCCAGAGGCGGGGGAACACTGAAGCTTTCTTT; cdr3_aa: CASSQRRGNTEAFF
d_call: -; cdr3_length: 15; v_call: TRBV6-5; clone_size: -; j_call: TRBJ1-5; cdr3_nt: TGTGCCAGCAGTTACACCAGGGGTGGCAATCAGCCCCAGCATTTT; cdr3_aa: CASSYTRGGNQPQHF
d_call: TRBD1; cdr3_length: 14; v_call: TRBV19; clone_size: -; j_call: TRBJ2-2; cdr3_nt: TGTGCCACCGAAGACAGGGCGAACACCGGGGAGCTGTTTTTT; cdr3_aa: CATEDRANTGELFF
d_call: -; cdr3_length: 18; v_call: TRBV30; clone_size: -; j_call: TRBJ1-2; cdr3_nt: TGTGCCTGGAGTGCGGCAGGGCTTCTTGCACTATTGAGGCGTGGCTACACCTTC; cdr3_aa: CAWSAAGLLALLRRGYTF
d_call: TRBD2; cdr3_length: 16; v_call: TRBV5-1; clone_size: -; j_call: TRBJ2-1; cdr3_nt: TGCGCCAGCAGCTTGGCCGGGACTAGCGCCTTAAATGAGCAGTTCTTC; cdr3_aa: CASSLAGTSALNEQFF
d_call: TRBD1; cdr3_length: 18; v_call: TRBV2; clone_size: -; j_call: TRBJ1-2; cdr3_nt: TGTGCCAGCAGGACCTCCTTTTTCGTGACAGGGGGCAACTATGGCTACACCTTC; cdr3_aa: CASRTSFFVTGGNYGYTF
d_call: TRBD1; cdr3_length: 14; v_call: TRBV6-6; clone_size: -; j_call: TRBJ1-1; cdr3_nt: TGTGCCAGCATGACAGGGGGGGGTGGGACTGAAGCTTTCTTT; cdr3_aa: CASMTGGGGTEAFF